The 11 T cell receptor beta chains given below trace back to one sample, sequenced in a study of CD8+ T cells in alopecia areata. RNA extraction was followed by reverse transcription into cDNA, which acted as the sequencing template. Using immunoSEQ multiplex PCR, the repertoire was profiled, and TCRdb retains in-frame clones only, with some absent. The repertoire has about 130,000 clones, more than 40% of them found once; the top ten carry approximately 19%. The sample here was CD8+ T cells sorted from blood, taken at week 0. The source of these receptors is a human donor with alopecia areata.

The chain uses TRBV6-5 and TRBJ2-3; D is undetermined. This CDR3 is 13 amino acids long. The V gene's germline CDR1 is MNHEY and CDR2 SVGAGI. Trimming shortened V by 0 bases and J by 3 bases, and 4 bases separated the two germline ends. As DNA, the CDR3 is TGTGCCAGCAGTTACTCAGCGACAGATACGCAGTATTTT. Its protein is CASSYSATDTQYF.

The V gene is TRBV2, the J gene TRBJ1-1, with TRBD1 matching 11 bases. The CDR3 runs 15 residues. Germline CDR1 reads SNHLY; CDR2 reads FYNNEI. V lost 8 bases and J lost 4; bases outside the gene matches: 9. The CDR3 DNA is TGTGCCAGCGAACTAGGACAGGGGGCGGTCACTGAAGCTTTCTTT. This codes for CASELGQGAVTEAFF.

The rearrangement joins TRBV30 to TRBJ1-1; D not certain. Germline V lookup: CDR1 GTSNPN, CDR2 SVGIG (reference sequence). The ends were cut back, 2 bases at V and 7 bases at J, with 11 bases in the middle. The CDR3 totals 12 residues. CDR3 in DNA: TGTGCCTGGAGTTCTAGACCGATTGAAGCTTTCTTT. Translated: CAWSSRPIEAFF.

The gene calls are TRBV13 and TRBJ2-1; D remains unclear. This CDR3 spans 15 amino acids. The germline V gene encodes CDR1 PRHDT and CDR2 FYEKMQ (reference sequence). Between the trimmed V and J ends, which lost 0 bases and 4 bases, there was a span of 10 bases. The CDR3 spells CASSLGDGLYNEQFF. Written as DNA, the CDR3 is TGTGCCAGCAGCTTAGGGGACGGCCTATACAATGAGCAGTTCTTC.

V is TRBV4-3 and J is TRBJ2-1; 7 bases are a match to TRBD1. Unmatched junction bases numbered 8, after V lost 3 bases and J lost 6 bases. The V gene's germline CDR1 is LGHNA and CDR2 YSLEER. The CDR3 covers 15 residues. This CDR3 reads CASSQGPGGINEQFF. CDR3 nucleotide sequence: TGCGCCAGCAGCCAGGGCCCAGGGGGTATCAATGAGCAGTTCTTC.

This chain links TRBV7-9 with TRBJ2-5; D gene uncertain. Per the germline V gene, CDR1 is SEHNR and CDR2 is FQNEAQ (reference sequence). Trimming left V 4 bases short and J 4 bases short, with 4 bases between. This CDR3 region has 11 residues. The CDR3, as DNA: TGTGCCAGCAGCTCAGGAGAGACCCAGTACTTC. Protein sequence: CASSSGETQYF. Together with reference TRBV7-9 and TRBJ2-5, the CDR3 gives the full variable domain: DTGVSQNPRHKITKRGQNVTFRCDPISEHNRLYWYRQTLGQGPEFLTYFQNEAQLEKSRLLSDRFSAERPKGSFSTLEIQRTEQGDSAMYLCASSSGETQYFGPGTRLLVL.

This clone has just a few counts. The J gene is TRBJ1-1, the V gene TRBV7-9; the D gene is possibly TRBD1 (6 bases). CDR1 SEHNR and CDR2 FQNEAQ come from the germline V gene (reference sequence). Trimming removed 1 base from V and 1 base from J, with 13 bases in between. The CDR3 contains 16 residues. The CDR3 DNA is TGTGCCAGCAGCTTAGGAGGGCCAGGGGCGAACACTGAAGCTTTCTTT. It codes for CASSLGGPGANTEAFF.

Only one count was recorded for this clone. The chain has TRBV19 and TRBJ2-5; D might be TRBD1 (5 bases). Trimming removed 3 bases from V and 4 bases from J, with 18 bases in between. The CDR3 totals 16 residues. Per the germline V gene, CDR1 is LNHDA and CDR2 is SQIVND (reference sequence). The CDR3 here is CASSIGAREGVETQYF. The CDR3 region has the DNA TGTGCCAGTAGTATTGGGGCTAGGGAAGGGGTAGAGACCCAGTACTTC.

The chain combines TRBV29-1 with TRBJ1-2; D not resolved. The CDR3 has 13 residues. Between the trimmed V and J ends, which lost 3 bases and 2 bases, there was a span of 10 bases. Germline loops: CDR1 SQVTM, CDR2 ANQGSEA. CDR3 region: CSVDRDTNYGYTF. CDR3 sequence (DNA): TGCAGCGTTGATCGGGATACAAACTATGGCTACACCTTC.

The CDR3 nucleotides read TGCGCCAGCAGCCAAGTAGGCGCAGGGAATGGAGATGGCTACACCTTC. It codes for CASSQVGAGNGDGYTF. This sequence joins TRBV4-1 and TRBJ1-2; possibly TRBD1 for D (5 bases). Looked up from germline, CDR1 is MGHRA and CDR2 is YSYEKL. The CDR3 extends over 16 amino acids. Deletions cut 1 base from V and 6 bases from J, with 18 bases between.

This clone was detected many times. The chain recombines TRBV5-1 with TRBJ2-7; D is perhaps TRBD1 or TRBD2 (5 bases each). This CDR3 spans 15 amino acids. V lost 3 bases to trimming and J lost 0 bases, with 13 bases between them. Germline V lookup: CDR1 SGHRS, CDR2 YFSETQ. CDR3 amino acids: CASSWDVGSSYEQYF. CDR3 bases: TGCGCCAGCAGCTGGGACGTAGGGAGCTCCTACGAGCAGTACTTC.